This T cell receptor beta chain was found in a study of T cells after yellow fever vaccination. Germline CDR1 is DFQATT and CDR2 is SNEGSKA (reference sequence). This CDR3 region has 12 residues. V lost 5 bases, J lost 7 bases, and 5 bases stayed unmatched. Broader study findings: Repertoires obtained by FACS sorting could include abundant clonotypes that entered as contaminants from the bulk population.

Researchers made TCR cDNA using 5'RACE template switching, and this step added a universal primer site and UMIs. A single record per CDR3 protein comes from TCRdb applying MiXCR to the 5' RACE reads. The repertoire has 350,000 to 450,000 distinct CDR3 sequences, approximately 6% of them found once; the top ten carry about 15%. As regards this clonotype: Its antigen is unknown.

The genes are TRBV20-1 and TRBJ2-1; 7 bases are a match to TRBD2. Sample: PBMCs, taken 5 days after the yellow fever booster vaccination. This clonotype originated in a man aged 25-40 years who received the YFV17D yellow fever vaccine. The CDR3 loop is CSAWMGGNEQFF. CDR3 nucleotide sequence: TGCAGTGCTTGGATGGGGGGGAATGAGCAGTTCTTC.